This record looks at one TCR beta chain sequence and its context. What it recognizes is unknown. A read error may produce the germline difference seen at one junction end. The sample belongs to a study of neurological immune-mediated disorders. The unsorted libraries originated from 2 million PBMCs that had been stored at -80 C. Notes on the study in general: HTLV-1-associated myelopathy showed the most TCR clonal expansion; multiple sclerosis the least, below healthy controls.

Germline V gene sequence: CDR1 DFQATT, CDR2 SNEGSKA (reference sequence). The CDR3 covers 13 residues. TCRdb analysed the 5' RACE reads with MiXCR anew, one entry per CDR3 protein. The sample carries fewer than 60,000 distinct CDR3 sequences, approximately 3.9% recorded once. The chain couples TRBV20-1 to TRBJ1-5; maybe TRBD1 (5 bases). The TCR comes from a man in his 60s with multiple sclerosis. The sequenced sample consisted of PBMCs. The CDR3 coding sequence is TGCAGTGCTAGGGGGCCCCCGAATAAGACCCAGAATTTT. This translates into CSARGPPNKTQNF.